These 24 T cell receptor beta chains share one sample of origin, sequenced in a study of T cell responses to AZD1222 COVID-19 vaccine. Assay used: immunoSEQ multiplex PCR; TCRdb lists only in-frame clones, some missing. Among about 96,000 clones, about 90% were seen once, and the ten largest hold about a quarter. This material consisted of peripheral blood, taken on day 0 of AZD1222 vaccination. These receptor sequences come from an adult in good health.

The CDR3 DNA sequence: TGTGCCAGTAGTATTTTACTAGCGGGAGTACGGGAGCAGTACTTC. Amino acids: CASSILLAGVREQYF. The rearrangement links TRBV19 to TRBJ2-7; 11 positions match TRBD2. Germline V gene data show CDR1 as LNHDA and CDR2 as SQIVND (reference sequence). V lost 3 bases, J lost 7 bases, and 8 bases stayed unmatched. The CDR3 has 15 amino acids.

This sequence joins TRBV28 and TRBJ2-1; D remains unclear. The CDR3 is 17 amino acids. V was pared by 5 bases and J by 0 bases, with 17 bases between. Germline V gives CDR1 MDHEN, CDR2 SYDVKM. CDR3: CASSLTLGTSSYNEQFF. As DNA, the CDR3 is TGTGCCAGCAGTCTAACCCTGGGAACCAGCTCCTACAATGAGCAGTTCTTC.

This clone was observed a single time. The chain is built from TRBV6-2 or TRBV6-3 and TRBJ2-3; TRBD1 might be the D (6 bases). Looked up from germline, CDR1 is MNHEY and CDR2 is SVGEGT. V dropped 4 bases and J dropped 2 bases, with 16 bases sitting between them. CDR3 length equals 16 residues. In DNA form, the CDR3 reads TGTGCCAGCAGTTCCTCCAAGACAGGAAACACAGATACGCAGTATTTT. This gives the protein CASSSSKTGNTDTQYF.

The chain has TRBV14 and TRBJ2-7; 8 bases fit TRBD1. With V trimmed by 10 bases and J by 7 bases, 12 bases remained unmatched. Germline CDR1 reads SGHDN; CDR2 reads FVKESK. The CDR3 is made up of 13 amino acids. CDR3 protein: CATAPRGQGEQYF. Written as DNA, the CDR3 is TGTGCCACTGCCCCCAGGGGGCAAGGGGAGCAGTACTTC.

V gene TRBV18 combines with J gene TRBJ1-6, with D unclear. The V end was cut by 1 base, the J end by 3 bases, with 7 bases between. The CDR3 loop spans 15 amino acids. Germline V lookup: CDR1 KGHSH, CDR2 LQKENI. The DNA of the CDR3 is TGTGCCAGCTCACCACAGGCTATCTATAATTCACCCCTCCACTTT. Amino acid sequence: CASSPQAIYNSPLHF.

The V call is TRBV24-1, the J call TRBJ2-1, with 8 bases aligning to TRBD2. Germline lookup yields CDR1 KGHDR and CDR2 SFDVKD. The CDR3 sequence is 16 residues long. V was pared by 4 bases and J by 9 bases, with 13 bases of the junction left unmatched. This CDR3 reads CATSESSGLDSVEQFF. CDR3 sequence (DNA): TGTGCCACCAGTGAGTCCTCGGGACTAGATTCGGTTGAGCAGTTCTTC.

The chain recombines TRBV28 with TRBJ2-2; no clear D. The CDR3 spans 16 residues. V was trimmed by 5 bases and J by 3 bases, leaving 16 bases between them. Germline V gives CDR1 MDHEN, CDR2 SYDVKM. The CDR3 spells CASSPSGGPYTGELFF. Written as DNA, the CDR3 is TGTGCCAGCAGTCCGTCGGGCGGCCCATACACCGGGGAGCTGTTTTTT.

The rearrangement uses TRBV7-2 and TRBJ2-7; 12 bases are shared with TRBD2. With 1 base clipped from V and 4 bases from J, the junction kept 5 bases outside the gene matches. Germline lookup yields CDR1 SGHTA and CDR2 FQGNSA. The CDR3 sequence is 16 residues long. The CDR3 bases are TGTGCCAGCAGCTTAGTCCCGACTAGCGGGAGTTACGAGCAGTACTTC. It codes for CASSLVPTSGSYEQYF.

The rearrangement links TRBV12-2 to TRBJ2-7; TRBD2 is the table's D call and was not checked against the DNA. TRBV12-2 is classified as a pseudogene. The CDR3 length is 15 residues. CDR3 coding DNA: TGTGCAAGTCGCCCTGAGGGCCTCGGCTCCTACGAGCAGTACTTC. Its protein is CASRPEGLGSYEQYF.

The chain carries TRBV27 and TRBJ1-6; no clear D. V shed 2 bases and J shed 7 bases, with 6 bases lying between them. Germline values: CDR1 MNHEY, CDR2 SMNVEV (reference sequence). CDR3 length: 13 amino acids. The CDR3 bases are TGTGCCAGCAGTTTAAAGGCGAATTCACCCCTCCACTTT. It yields the protein CASSLKANSPLHF.

The rearrangement joins TRBV5-1 to TRBJ2-2; weak D call: TRBD1 (6 bases). Trimming removed 0 bases from V and 5 bases from J, with 8 bases in between. In germline, CDR1 is SGHRS, CDR2 YFSETQ. CDR3 length: 14 amino acids. This CDR3 is CASSLGGRTGELFF. The CDR3 bases are TGCGCCAGCAGCTTGGGGGGGCGAACCGGGGAGCTGTTTTTT.

J is TRBJ2-7 and V is TRBV10-3, with D perhaps TRBD2 (6 bases). The V end lost 8 bases, the J end lost 1 base, and 12 bases lay between the germline ends. Germline V lookup: CDR1 ENHRY, CDR2 SYGVKD. The CDR3 runs 13 residues. CDR3 region: CAIGGEQSYEQYF. As DNA, the CDR3 is TGTGCCATCGGAGGGGAACAGTCCTACGAGCAGTACTTC.

CDR3 sequence reads: CASSPGVASNIQYF. The CDR3 region has the DNA TGTGCCAGCAGCCCGGGGGTGGCTTCGAACATTCAGTACTTC. The chain uses TRBV7-3 and TRBJ2-4, with D perhaps matching TRBD2 (6 bases). The V end lost 5 bases, the J end lost 7 bases, and 15 bases lay between the germline ends. The CDR3 sequence is 14 residues long. The V gene's germline CDR1 is SGHTA and CDR2 FQGTGA.

The chain links TRBV10-3 to TRBJ2-5; TRBD2 might be the D (6 bases). V lost 6 bases, J lost 7 bases, and 12 bases lay in between. This CDR3 is built from 12 residues. The germline V gene encodes CDR1 ENHRY and CDR2 SYGVKD. The CDR3 sequence is CAIRRDGGTQYF. CDR3 bases: TGTGCCATCAGGCGGGACGGGGGGACCCAGTACTTC.

This chain joins TRBV18 and TRBJ2-1; D gene uncertain. This CDR3 comprises 10 residues. V lost 5 bases and J lost 5, with 1 base in between. Germline V gene lookup returns CDR1 KGHSH and CDR2 LQKENI. DNA of the CDR3: TGTGCCAGCTCAGACAATGAGCAGTTCTTC. Amino acid sequence: CASSDNEQFF.

The rearrangement uses TRBV14 and TRBJ2-5; D is perhaps TRBD1 (5 bases). V shed 1 base and J shed 2 bases, with 8 bases lying between them. CDR3 length: 14 amino acids. Germline CDR1 is SGHDN and CDR2 is FVKESK. In DNA, the CDR3 is TGTGCCAGCAGCCAAGGTTACAGGCAAGAGACCCAGTACTTC. It codes for CASSQGYRQETQYF.

The chain is built from TRBV2 and TRBJ2-7, with 8 bases lining up with TRBD2. CDR1 is SNHLY, CDR2 FYNNEI, per germline. Trimming took 3 bases from V and 4 from J; bases not matched to a gene: 8. CDR3 size: 15 residues. The CDR3 region has the DNA TGTGCCAGCAGTGAGGGGTCTAGCGGGTGGTACGAGCAGTACTTC. Translating it yields CASSEGSSGWYEQYF. The full variable domain, its missing parts supplied by reference TRBV2 and TRBJ2-7, is EPEVTQTPSHQVTQMGQEVILRCVPISNHLYFYWYRQILGQKVEFLVSFYNNEISEKSEIFDDQFSVERPDGSNFTLKIRSTKLEDSAMYFCASSEGSSGWYEQYFGPGTRLTVT.

The chain is built from TRBV7-2 and TRBJ1-1; a possible D gene is TRBD1 (5 bases). The CDR3 covers 13 residues. CDR1 is SGHTA, CDR2 FQGNSA, per germline. The V end was cut by 7 bases, the J end by 0 bases, with 9 bases between. The CDR3 is CASKRDLNTEAFF. CDR3 nucleotides: TGTGCCAGCAAGAGGGACTTGAACACTGAAGCTTTCTTT. Based on the CDR3 plus reference TRBV7-2 and TRBJ1-1, the full variable domain is GAGVSQSPSNKVTEKGKDVELRCDPISGHTALYWYRQSLGQGLEFLIYFQGNSAPDKSGLPSDRFSAERTGGSVSTLTIQRTQQEDSAVYLCASKRDLNTEAFFGQGTRLTVV.

J is TRBJ2-7 and V is TRBV5-6; D is ambiguous. Germline V gene data show CDR1 as SGHDT and CDR2 as YYEEEE. There are 13 residues in the CDR3. V was pared by 2 bases and J by 3 bases, with 9 bases between. The CDR3 here is CASSFTGFYEQYF. CDR3 coding DNA: TGTGCCAGCAGCTTCACCGGATTCTACGAGCAGTACTTC. Filled out from reference TRBV5-6 and TRBJ2-7, the complete variable domain reads DAGVTQSPTHLIKTRGQQVTLRCSPKSGHDTVSWYQQALGQGPQFIFQYYEEEERQRGNFPDRFSGHQFPNYSSELNVNALLLGDSALYLCASSFTGFYEQYFGPGTRLTVT.

CDR3 in amino acids: CATRQGADYGYTF. CDR3 nucleotides: TGTGCCACCAGACAGGGGGCAGACTATGGCTACACCTTC. The chain employs TRBV7-9 and TRBJ1-2; 10 bases agree with TRBD1. With V trimmed by 10 bases and J by 3 bases, 5 bases remained unmatched. The CDR3 extends over 13 amino acids. Germline V gene lookup returns CDR1 SEHNR and CDR2 FQNEAQ (reference sequence).

The chain's CDR3 is CASSLDPRARELFF. Written as DNA, the CDR3 is TGCGCCAGCAGCTTGGACCCCAGGGCCCGGGAGCTGTTTTTT. The gene calls are TRBV5-1 and TRBJ2-2, with a possible D match to TRBD1 (5 bases). CDR1 is SGHRS, CDR2 YFSETQ, per germline. V shed 0 bases and J shed 9 bases, with 12 bases lying between them. The CDR3 runs to 14 residues.

The CDR3 loop reads CASRAYEQYF. The CDR3 DNA reads as TGTGCCAGCAGGGCCTACGAGCAGTACTTC. V usage is TRBV28 and J usage is TRBJ2-7; D is uncertain. Germline loops: CDR1 MDHEN, CDR2 SYDVKM. The CDR3 has 10 amino acids. Trimming left V 6 bases short and J 2 bases short, with 2 bases between.

This clone has just one count. This rearrangement joins TRBV19 to TRBJ2-1; D is unresolved. Germline loops: CDR1 LNHDA, CDR2 SQIVND (reference sequence). Trimming shortened V by 7 bases and J by 8 bases, and 21 bases separated the two germline ends. This CDR3 is 15 amino acids long. The CDR3 bases are TGTGCCAGTACCGTGATAGGGTCCGCCGGATATGAGCAGTTCTTC. Protein: CASTVIGSAGYEQFF.

This clone was observed once. V gene TRBV30 combines with J gene TRBJ1-5; 11 nucleotides agree with TRBD1. The CDR3 runs 18 residues. The J segment lost 2 bases and the V segment lost 1 base, leaving 10 bases of the junction unmatched. Germline V CDR1 and CDR2: GTSNPN, SVGIG (reference sequence). The CDR3 reads CAWSERTGGLWGNQPQHF. The CDR3 coding sequence is TGTGCCTGGAGTGAAAGGACAGGGGGCTTATGGGGCAATCAGCCCCAGCATTTT.